Reported below is one T cell receptor delta chain. Its target is unknown. The TCRdb protein comes from a much larger clone and disagrees with this DNA's translation at residue 2, likely due to a read error; the protein given here is derived from the DNA. This sample is part of a study of γδ T cells in repeated Plasmodium falciparum infection. Study background: Samples were taken at baseline, before some infections, and 21 days after each. Study-wide results and caveats: One small rural Malian village, predominantly a single ethnic group, supplied the cohort. Compared with Australian children, Malian Vdelta2-negative repertoires seemed more clonal, less diverse, less shared. Many TCRgamma sequences overlapped between individuals in stable Vgamma9/Vdelta2+ repertoires.

TCRdb re-identified clones in the multiplex PCR reads via CATT. The table includes approximately 93,000 delta-chain clones, roughly 0.9% detected once. Bulk repertoires came from Vgamma9/Vdelta2+ or Vdelta2-negative gammadelta T cells flow-sorted from PBMC. CDR3 length: 16 amino acids. CDR1 and CDR2 (germline): GEAIGNYY, EKD. The gene calls are TRDV2 and TRDJ1, with 9 bases lining up with TRDD3. Sequenced: gamma-delta T cells from blood. The TCR was taken from a pool of human donors (malaria-infected and uninfected, not separated). The chain's CDR3 is CSCDTLSGGSTDKLIF. CDR3 bases: TGTTCCTGTGACACATTATCTGGGGGATCAACCGATAAACTCATCTTT.